This T cell receptor (beta chain) was observed in a study of blood T cell repertoires in COVID-19. Study background: The study drew acute and convalescent COVID-19 samples from the United States, Italy and Spain.

In the authors' methods: Amplifying reference gene primers gave estimates of nucleated cell counts. Profiled with immunoSEQ multiplex PCR; TCRdb holds only in-frame clones, not every one. That table gives V, J and clone size, and the DNA gave D and trimming. This sample has approximately 21,000 clones, with 83% found just once. Sequencing input: peripheral blood. This TCR came from a human donor in a cohort sampled during active COVID-19.

The CDR3 DNA sequence: TGTGCCAGCAGCCTATACAGGGCGGACTATGGCTACACCTTC. Translation: CASSLYRADYGYTF. This chain joins TRBV14 and TRBJ1-2, with D tentatively TRBD1 (6 bases). Trimming removed 4 bases at V and 3 bases at J, with 12 bases between. Germline assignment: CDR1 SGHDN and CDR2 FVKESK. This CDR3 is 14 amino acids long. Full variable domain (rest looked up from reference TRBV14 and TRBJ1-2): EAGVTQFPSHSVIEKGQTVTLRCDPISGHDNLYWYRRVMGKEIKFLLHFVKESKQDESGMPNNRFLAERTGGTYSTLKVQPAELEDSGVYFCASSLYRADYGYTFGSGTRLTVV.